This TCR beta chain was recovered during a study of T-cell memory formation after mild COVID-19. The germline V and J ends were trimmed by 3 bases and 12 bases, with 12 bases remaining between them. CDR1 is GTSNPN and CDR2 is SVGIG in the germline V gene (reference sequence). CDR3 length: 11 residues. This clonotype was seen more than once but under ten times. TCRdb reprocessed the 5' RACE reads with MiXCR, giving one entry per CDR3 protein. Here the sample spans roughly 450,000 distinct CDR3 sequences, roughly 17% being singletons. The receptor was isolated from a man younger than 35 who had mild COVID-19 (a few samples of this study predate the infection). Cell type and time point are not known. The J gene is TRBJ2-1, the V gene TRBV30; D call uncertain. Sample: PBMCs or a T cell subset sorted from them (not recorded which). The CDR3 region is CAWSAAVGQFF. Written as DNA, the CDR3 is TGTGCCTGGAGCGCGGCAGTCGGGCAGTTCTTC.